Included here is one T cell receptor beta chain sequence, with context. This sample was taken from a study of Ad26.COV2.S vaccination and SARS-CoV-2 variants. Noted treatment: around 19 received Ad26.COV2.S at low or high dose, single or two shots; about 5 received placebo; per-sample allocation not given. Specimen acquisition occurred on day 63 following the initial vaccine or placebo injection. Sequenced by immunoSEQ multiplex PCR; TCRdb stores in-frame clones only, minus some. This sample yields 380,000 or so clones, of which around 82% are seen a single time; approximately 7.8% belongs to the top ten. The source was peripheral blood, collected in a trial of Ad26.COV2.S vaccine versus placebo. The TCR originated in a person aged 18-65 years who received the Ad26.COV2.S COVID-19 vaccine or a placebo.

The chain's CDR3 is CASSFAGFTSPLHF. In DNA form, the CDR3 reads TGTGCCAGCAGCTTTGCGGGTTTTACTTCACCCCTCCACTTT. The V and J genes are TRBV7-2 and TRBJ1-6, with unresolved D. The CDR3 contains 14 residues. Germline V gene sequence: CDR1 SGHTA, CDR2 FQGNSA. Deletions cut 3 bases from V and 9 bases from J, with 12 bases between.